Sequencing of this T cell receptor beta chain was carried out in a study of cytomegalovirus exposure and HLA in healthy donors (dated by TCRdb to about 2017). Describing the broader study: An earlier analysis of some 620 of the donors reported under 300 Gb of sequence data and about 120 million unique TCR beta sequences obtained from roughly 180 million T cells. The T cell repertoires of 666 subjects were profiled by immunosequencing and related to cytomegalovirus serostatus. Genome-wide SNP genotypes for about three fifths of the roughly 700 donors were used in a later genetic analysis, which treated that subset as a discovery cohort. HLA typing included class I and class II loci at four-digit resolution. Of the 300 to 500 genotyped donors, approximately 81% were placed in the genetic ancestry cluster associated with self-reported Caucasian donors. On average, roughly 240,000 unique TCR beta nucleotide sequences were sequenced per donor among a few hundred genotyped donors of the cohort, with 15% to 20% of those sequences being non-productive. Along with the roughly 670-subject first cohort, a separate validation cohort of over a hundred different subjects was used. The study aimed to test whether cataloging public T cell receptors could reveal signatures of past pathogen exposure. In a later analysis, previously published TCR beta repertoires from some 640 donors were re-analyzed and high-resolution HLA genotyping was added so that TCR occurrence patterns could be studied. An early release covering some 640 HLA-typed donors comprised around 300 gigabases of sequencing data and about 90 million unique TCR sequences. Rather than using new phenotypic data, the later analysis identified candidate immune exposures from TCR beta sequences and from how often those sequences occurred across donors. To decide whether each TCR beta V gene segment behaved as functional or pseudogenic, an earlier analysis of fewer than 750 of the donors relied on high-throughput TCR beta sequencing. Alongside the repertoire data, information on donor age, sex, ethnicity and CMV serostatus was compiled. The number of donors typed differed by locus, with about 629-640 for A, B, C, DRB1 and DQB1, more than 500 for DQA1, 600 to 610 for DPA1, and some 440 for DPB1. Every discovery cohort repertoire had been produced on one sequencing platform. To predict cytomegalovirus infection status, the study brought together high-throughput TCR immunosequencing, statistical association of individual TCRs with disease status, and machine learning. Roughly 5 DR-DQ haplotypes were treated as single units for association and clustering because of strong linkage in the cohort. Results and caveats for the whole study, not just this receptor: Most TCR sequences were observed very rarely across donors, whereas some public TCRs were present in many individuals. Over 15 rarely observed V segments, including chromosome 9 orphons, were excluded from the earlier analysis of some 590 of the donors because counts were too low. The authors suggested that the approach could potentially be generalized to other disease states and immunological phenotypes. The presence/absence analyses assumed that sequencing depth was roughly uniform across donors, and that assumption may not be true. Linkage disequilibrium might explain the correlated functional status among segregating V segments, but an unknown experimental factor could not be ruled out. In an earlier analysis of under 600 of the donors, most TCR beta V segments were observed in productive rearrangements about 87% or about 30% of the time, broadly matching IMGT annotations. When HLA alleles, especially DR and DQ, strongly co-occurred, attributing TCR associations to individual alleles was difficult. In the study, 150 to 200 TCR beta chains were listed as associated with cytomegalovirus. A later analysis associated about 17,000 TCR beta sequences with specific HLA alleles at a false discovery rate of 0.05. In a later genetic analysis, fewer N-insertions in productive TCRs were reported among donors in an Asian-associated ancestry cluster than the approximately 710-donor mean. A cluster of highly shared sequence variants was judged likely to be a technical artifact of the sequencing pipeline. In a later genetic analysis, a missense DCLRE1C variant was associated with V-gene and J-gene trimming of TCR beta chains, and the association was replicated in an independent cohort. A further reported finding was that TCR beta sequences accurately predicted the HLA-A and HLA-B alleles for most subjects in the first cohort. A later analysis reported that several top co-occurrence clusters appeared linked to parvovirus B19, influenza, CMV and Epstein-Barr virus. The only immune exposure information available for the cohort was CMV serostatus. Most CMV-associated TCR beta chains appeared to be HLA-restricted in a later analysis, and the HLA associations seemed to be driven largely by CMV exposure. A later analysis found that TCR association rates varied across HLA loci, with DRB1 alleles showing the most associated TCRs and HLA-C alleles the fewest. Cytomegalovirus status was reported to be diagnosed by the classifier with high specificity and sensitivity in both the original and validation cohorts. This cohort had only TCR beta chains sequenced, and the lack of alpha or paired-chain data limited which features could be detected. A later analysis found that HLA-associated TCR beta chains were more clonally expanded and had lower generation probabilities than equally common non-associated chains. Some IMGT-functional V segments, including TRBV6-2 and TRBV6-3, could not be told apart with the 87-base-pair reads, so those segments were excluded. Three of the identified cytomegalovirus-associated TCR beta chains were confirmed in vitro to be specific for cytomegalovirus antigens. Because HLA typing was unavailable for some donors at each locus, only the typed subset was used in association tests.

With respect to this clone: Its antigen remains undetermined. No per-base quality is available; no much larger clone lies one base away.

In total, 600 or so healthy bone marrow donors made up the cohort. At the time of sampling, all cohort members were nominally healthy, though unrecorded immune exposures were likely present. The donor tested CMV seronegative and was one of the 352 seronegative cohort members. Each donor provided a peripheral blood sample, and peripheral blood mononuclear cells were used for TCR beta sequencing. Genomic DNA extraction from the blood cell samples was performed with the Qiagen DNeasy Blood Extraction Kit. V sheds 1 base and J sheds 7 bases, leaving 5 bases between their ends. The germline V gene encodes CDR1 SGHDN and CDR2 FVKESK. Counted from cysteine to phenylalanine, this CDR3 has 12 amino acids. Just CDR3 DNA is preserved here, 36 bases in frame from base 1. Library preparation was by the immunoSEQ multiplex PCR assay. For the multiplex PCR, a mixture combining 60 forward primers for TCR Vbeta segments and 13 reverse primers for TCR Jbeta segments was used. Amplification of the CDR3 region of rearranged TCR beta genes was performed with a multiplex PCR assay on genomic DNA. Amplified TCR beta libraries were sequenced as 87-base-pair reads on the Illumina HiSeq System. Concerning the study's data processing: A later analysis counted approximately 74 million unique TCR beta chains across the 550 to 800 repertoires, and 9 million to 14 million of these chains were shared by at least two donors. Raw reads were error-corrected and collapsed into unique sequences with a nearest-neighbor algorithm that merged closely related sequences to remove PCR and sequencing errors. To assign V, D and J gene segments, CDR3 sequences were aligned to IMGT reference sequences. For a sequence to be retained, at least a six-nucleotide match to both a V gene segment and a J gene segment was required. Rearrangements were called productive when the CDR3 lacked stop codons and stayed in frame with V and J; all others were non-productive. CDR3 was defined according to IMGT convention as the region running from the second conserved V-encoded cysteine to the conserved J-encoded phenylalanine. Sequences without an unambiguous match to a single V gene segment were excluded from the earlier analysis of a few hundred of the donors. An earlier analysis of 587 of the donors classified V segments as functional when productive rearrangements were above 56.7% and as segregating when the standard deviation between donors was above 5%. A statistical classification framework was developed to diagnose cytomegalovirus status using the catalog of TCR beta chain sequences. In a later analysis, TCR nucleotide sequences were compared against IMGT/GENE-DB human TR gene sequences so that V and J genes could be assigned. Using the TCRdist pipeline, a later analysis assigned CDR3 sequences along with most-parsimonious VDJ recombination scenarios. In a later analysis, each TCR beta chain was defined by its CDR3 amino acid sequence together with its V-gene family, and reads without a unique V-gene family were excluded. A later analysis removed 500 to 650 highly shared, low-generation-probability nucleotide sequences to deal with suspected cross-contamination and a sequencing artifact. For each public chain, a later analysis derived a clonal expansion index from normalized ranks of inferred template counts within each repertoire. In a later analysis, generation probabilities were computed with a VDJ recombination model fitted to out-of-frame rearrangements, and the resulting probabilities were checked against IGoR. In a later analysis, TCR-TCR, TCR-HLA and TCR-CMV co-occurrence was scored with hypergeometric tests, and a repertoire-size bias correction was applied to TCR pairs. A later analysis estimated false discovery rates by permuting HLA or CMV assignments 20 times. A later analysis grouped co-occurring TCRs with DBSCAN, adding TCRdist sequence similarity when clustering within HLA-allele-positive subsets. Co-occurrence clustering excluded repertoires with fewer than 30,000 or more than 120,000 public chains, plus five with anomalous nucleotide sharing. TCRdb mirrors the immuneACCESS table, restricted to in-frame sequences. Some clones are absent from its copies; in checked studies, under half trace to an unresolved V gene, and the reason for the others is unknown. V and J calls and clone size follow that table, whereas D and trimming were derived from the DNA. The sample records 95,000 to 100,000 clones, 85% of which are singletons. About 3.8% of the sample comes from the top ten.

This sequence uses TRBV14 and TRBJ1-5, with the D gene uncertain. The sample taken for sequencing was PBMCs. This TCR was sampled from a man in his thirties or forties in good health and CMV-seronegative. The CDR3 here reads CASSQGGQPQHF. The DNA sequence is TGTGCCAGCAGCCAAGGAGGACAGCCCCAGCATTTT.